These T cell receptor beta chains were read from a single sample in a study of radiotherapy plus CTLA-4 blockade in lung cancer. TCRdb's copy holds only in-frame clones and misses some; the assay was immunoSEQ multiplex PCR. The data show approximately 78,000 clones, with around 82% seen just once and 7.1% held by the top ten. Here the sequenced sample was peripheral blood, taken from a patient treated with radiotherapy plus ipilimumab. The receptors stem from a human donor with non-small cell lung cancer who had a complete response to radiotherapy plus ipilimumab. Each CDR3 is given without its conserved first and last residue.

v_call: TRBV4-1; j_call: TRBJ1-5; cdr3_aa: ASSPGTSTRQPQH
v_call: TRBV2; j_call: TRBJ2-1; cdr3_aa: ASRDRYNEQF
v_call: TRBV4-3; j_call: TRBJ1-1; cdr3_aa: ASSQDLVRRGNTEAF
v_call: TRBV7-2; j_call: TRBJ2-1; cdr3_aa: ASSLDVWGRTYNEQF
v_call: TRBV20-1; j_call: TRBJ2-1; cdr3_aa: SATGDIEQF
v_call: TRBV7-9; j_call: TRBJ2-2; cdr3_aa: AISLRDREITGELF
v_call: TRBV5-1; j_call: TRBJ1-3; cdr3_aa: ASSTGLRNTIY
v_call: TRBV30; j_call: TRBJ2-6; cdr3_aa: AWSEGIGKSGANVLT
v_call: TRBV30; j_call: TRBJ1-5; cdr3_aa: AWKGTMSNQPQH
v_call: TRBV18; j_call: TRBJ1-2; cdr3_aa: ASSPSWDPIYGYT
v_call: TRBV7-2; j_call: TRBJ2-1; cdr3_aa: ASSYAPSPNEQF
v_call: TRBV14; j_call: TRBJ2-3; cdr3_aa: ASSPGRAPGTDTQY
v_call: TRBV6-1; j_call: TRBJ1-2; cdr3_aa: ASYTIRWGKYT
v_call: TRBV21-1; j_call: TRBJ1-6; cdr3_aa: ASRMQLAHIHHNSPLH
v_call: TRBV7-2; j_call: TRBJ2-5; cdr3_aa: ASSLSGRGETQY
v_call: TRBV9; j_call: TRBJ2-5; cdr3_aa: ASSVAARVDETQY
v_call: TRBV4-3; j_call: TRBJ2-2; cdr3_aa: ASSQERGTGELF
v_call: TRBV4-3; j_call: TRBJ1-3; cdr3_aa: ASSQDRRGNTIY
v_call: TRBV19; j_call: TRBJ1-1; cdr3_aa: ASSTDRGPTEAF
v_call: TRBV5-1; j_call: TRBJ2-5; cdr3_aa: ASSLTATSGGMETQY
v_call: TRBV29-1; j_call: TRBJ1-2; cdr3_aa: SVDGTGDGYT
v_call: TRBV6-6; j_call: TRBJ2-1; cdr3_aa: ASTEGGRETDEQF
v_call: TRBV9; j_call: TRBJ2-5; cdr3_aa: ASSVSPRETQY
v_call: TRBV29-1; j_call: TRBJ1-2; cdr3_aa: SVEGAGTVGYT
v_call: TRBV27; j_call: TRBJ2-1; cdr3_aa: ASRPIAGGNNEQF
v_call: TRBV7-8; j_call: TRBJ2-7; cdr3_aa: ASSTAGGYSYEQY
v_call: TRBV10-1; j_call: TRBJ1-4; cdr3_aa: ASRRTGSGEKLF
v_call: TRBV11-3; j_call: TRBJ1-3; cdr3_aa: ASSLDRRGNTIY
v_call: TRBV5-1; j_call: TRBJ1-6; cdr3_aa: ASSLAPLTTYNSPLH
v_call: TRBV10-3; j_call: TRBJ1-1; cdr3_aa: AISEAGGNTEAF
v_call: TRBV7-9; j_call: TRBJ1-1; cdr3_aa: ASSLAAGRVDTEAF
v_call: TRBV30; j_call: TRBJ2-6; cdr3_aa: AWTRGTGIFSGANVLT
v_call: TRBV27; j_call: TRBJ1-4; cdr3_aa: ASSLSRAGRLNEKLF
v_call: TRBV28; j_call: TRBJ2-3; cdr3_aa: ASSLFGTGVRRDTQY
v_call: TRBV28; j_call: TRBJ1-2; cdr3_aa: ASSLGEIYGYT
v_call: TRBV6-5; j_call: TRBJ1-2; cdr3_aa: ASKPGQGLYGYT
v_call: TRBV9; j_call: TRBJ2-3; cdr3_aa: ASSPWDRVTDTQY
v_call: TRBV4-1; j_call: TRBJ2-7; cdr3_aa: ASSRSYQDRGLIGGSYEQY
v_call: TRBV19; j_call: TRBJ2-3; cdr3_aa: ASSRVKADTQY
v_call: TRBV13; j_call: TRBJ2-7; cdr3_aa: ASSLYGQGDYEQY
v_call: TRBV2; j_call: TRBJ2-5; cdr3_aa: ASSEIGGGPWETQY
v_call: TRBV5-1; j_call: TRBJ2-7; cdr3_aa: ASSLGDRVGSYEQY
v_call: TRBV9; j_call: TRBJ2-5; cdr3_aa: ASSGGLAANGETQY
v_call: TRBV5-1; j_call: TRBJ2-7; cdr3_aa: ASSLDWAGAAYEQY